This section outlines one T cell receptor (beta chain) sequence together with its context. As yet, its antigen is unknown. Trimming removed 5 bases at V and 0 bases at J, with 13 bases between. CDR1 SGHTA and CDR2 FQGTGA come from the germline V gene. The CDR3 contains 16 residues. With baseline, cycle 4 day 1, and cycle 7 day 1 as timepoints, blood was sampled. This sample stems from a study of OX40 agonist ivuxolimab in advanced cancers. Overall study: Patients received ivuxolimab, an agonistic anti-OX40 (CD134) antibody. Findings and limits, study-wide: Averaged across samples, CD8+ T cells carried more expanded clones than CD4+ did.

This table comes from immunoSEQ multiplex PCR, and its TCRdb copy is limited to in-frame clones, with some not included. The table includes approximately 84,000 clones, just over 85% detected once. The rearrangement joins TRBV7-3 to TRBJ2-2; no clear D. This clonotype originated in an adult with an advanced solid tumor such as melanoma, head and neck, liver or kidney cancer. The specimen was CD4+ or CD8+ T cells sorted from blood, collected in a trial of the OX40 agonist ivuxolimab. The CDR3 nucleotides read TGTGCCAGCAGCCCTATGGACGGTTCGAACACCGGGGAGCTGTTTTTT. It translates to CASSPMDGSNTGELFF.